The sequence of this TCR beta chain was determined in a study of read filtering for tumor transcriptome and immune sequencing. Overall study context: 8 patients were R-ISS I, about 16 were R-ISS II, six or seven were R-ISS III. Whole-transcriptome libraries were prepared after DNase treatment. Overall study results and limits: Single-read clonotypes: roughly 81% of IR-seq clonotypes (about 3.5% of reads), more than 70% of RNA-seq clonotypes (approximately 45% of reads). IR-seq captured clonotypes deeper and more reliably than RNA-seq.

V dropped 6 bases and J dropped 3 bases, with 18 bases sitting between them. This CDR3 is built from 15 residues. From germline, CDR1 is SGHTA and CDR2 FQGNSA. The sample holds many counts of this clonotype. Its antigen is still unknown. This library used around 0.4 ug RNA and molecular barcoded adaptors spanning alpha/delta and beta/gamma chains. TCRdb re-called the reads through MiXCR, storing one row per CDR3 protein. The sample consists of more than 12,000 distinct CDR3 sequences, roughly 21% of them appearing once. Sequencing was done on a sample of a population of CD138-negative cells sorted from bone marrow. The receptor was derived from a donor at least 40 years old with multiple myeloma. The V gene is TRBV7-2, the J gene TRBJ2-7; D could derive from TRBD1 or TRBD2 (7 bases each). CDR3 DNA: TGTGCCAGCAGAGGGGGCCGGCGGGAGAACTACGAGCAGTACTTC. This translates into CASRGGRRENYEQYF. The full variable domain, its missing parts supplied by reference TRBV7-2 and TRBJ2-7, is GAGVSQSPSNKVTEKGKDVELRCDPISGHTALYWYRQSLGQGLEFLIYFQGNSAPDKSGLPSDRFSAERTGGSVSTLTIQRTQQEDSAVYLCASRGGRRENYEQYFGPGTRLTVT.